This T cell receptor beta chain originates from a study of radiation and T cells in renal cell carcinoma. Assay: immunoSEQ multiplex PCR; the TCRdb copy retains only in-frame clones and omits some. Of approximately 21,000 clones in the sample, nearly 55% were seen once. The CDR3 totals 16 residues. V lost 0 bases and J 0 bases, leaving 10 bases between the germline ends. CDR1 and CDR2 (germline): SGHDT, YYEEEE. Treatment denoted: treatment-naive control, cytoreductive nephrectomy. Control samples are tumors resected by cytoreductive nephrectomy without prior radiation. This renal cell carcinoma was of the clear cell type.

The source is a human donor with renal cell carcinoma. The sequencing used tumor tissue, collected from a patient whose treatment was nephrectomy without radiotherapy. The chain recombines TRBV5-6 with TRBJ1-3, with D possibly TRBD1 on 5 matching bases. The CDR3 region is CASSLGDRSSGNTIYF. Written as DNA, the CDR3 is TGTGCCAGCAGCTTGGGTGACAGATCCTCTGGAAACACCATATATTTT. The variable domain in full, completed from reference TRBV5-6 and TRBJ1-3, reads DAGVTQSPTHLIKTRGQQVTLRCSPKSGHDTVSWYQQALGQGPQFIFQYYEEEERQRGNFPDRFSGHQFPNYSSELNVNALLLGDSALYLCASSLGDRSSGNTIYFGEGSWLTVV.